The 29 T cell receptor beta chains below all came from one sample that was sequenced in a study of blood T cell repertoires in COVID-19. Sequencing used immunoSEQ multiplex PCR; TCRdb keeps in-frame clones, though not all of them. The table lists 100,000 to 150,000 clones, about 85% of them singletons, with about 10% in the top ten. Material: peripheral blood. The receptors stem from a man aged 60 to 69 with acute or convalescent COVID-19.

The chain couples TRBV10-3 to TRBJ2-1, with D possibly matching TRBD2 (5 bases). Trimming removed 6 bases from V and 2 bases from J, with 14 bases in between. The CDR3 extends over 15 amino acids. Germline V gene data show CDR1 as ENHRY and CDR2 as SYGVKD. The chain's CDR3 is CAISDGDRTYNEQFF. Written as DNA, the CDR3 is TGTGCCATCAGCGACGGGGATAGGACCTACAATGAGCAGTTCTTC.

The chain recombines TRBV18 with TRBJ1-5, with 8 bases matching TRBD1. The length of the CDR3 is 15 residues. CDR1 is KGHSH and CDR2 is LQKENI in the germline V gene. The V gene end was trimmed by 3 bases and the J gene end by 2 bases; junction bases not matched to a gene: 3. The CDR3 DNA reads TGTGCCAGCTCACCCCAGGGACAGGGCAATCAGCCCCAGCATTTT. Its translation: CASSPQGQGNQPQHF.

A word on this clone: At the DNA level, this CDR3 is encoded by other sequences in the same sample as well. The chain combines TRBV9 with TRBJ2-1; TRBD2 matches 7 bases. The germline V gene encodes CDR1 SGDLS and CDR2 YYNGEE. This CDR3 spans 15 amino acids. V lost 0 bases and J lost 2; bases outside the gene matches: 2. This CDR3 is CASSVAGGPYNEQFF. The CDR3, as DNA: TGTGCCAGCAGCGTAGCGGGAGGCCCCTACAATGAGCAGTTCTTC.

CDR3 loop: CASEGPTGGYEQYF. The CDR3 DNA sequence: TGTGCCAGTGAGGGCCCGACAGGGGGCTACGAGCAGTACTTC. This sequence joins TRBV6-5 and TRBJ2-7; 9 bases match TRBD1. The CDR3 covers 14 residues. Germline assignment: CDR1 MNHEY and CDR2 SVGAGI. The trim removed 9 bases at V and 3 bases at J, leaving 9 bases unmatched.

The chain has TRBV18 and TRBJ2-3; 9 bases agree with TRBD1. Germline V gives CDR1 KGHSH, CDR2 LQKENI. The trim removed 4 bases at V and 4 bases at J, leaving 0 bases unmatched. The CDR3 runs 13 residues. CDR3 protein: CASSRQGADTQYF. The CDR3 DNA sequence: TGTGCCAGCTCACGACAGGGGGCAGATACGCAGTATTTT. Based on the CDR3 plus reference TRBV18 and TRBJ2-3, the full variable domain is NAGVMQNPRHLVRRRGQEARLRCSPMKGHSHVYWYRQLPEEGLKFMVYLQKENIIDESGMPKERFSAEFPKEGPSILRIQQVVRGDSAAYFCASSRQGADTQYFGPGTRLTVL.

The rearrangement uses TRBV19 and TRBJ2-3; 14 bases line up with TRBD2. Unmatched junction bases numbered 9, after V lost 5 bases and J lost 5 bases. Germline CDR1 reads LNHDA; CDR2 reads SQIVND (reference sequence). The CDR3 totals 17 residues. The CDR3, as DNA: TGTGCCAGTAGTTTTGCCGGGACTAGCGGGAGTAAAGATACGCAGTATTTT. Its protein product is CASSFAGTSGSKDTQYF. Combining the CDR3 with reference TRBV19 and TRBJ2-3 gives the whole variable domain DGGITQSPKYLFRKEGQNVTLSCEQNLNHDAMYWYRQDPGQGLRLIYYSQIVNDFQKGDIAEGYSVSREKKESFPLTVTSAQKNPTAFYLCASSFAGTSGSKDTQYFGPGTRLTVL.

CDR3 nucleotide sequence: TGCGCCAGCAGCCAAGAGTTTTCCGGCAGGCGTTATAACTATGGCTACACCTTC. As protein: CASSQEFSGRRYNYGYTF. The V gene is TRBV4-1, the J gene TRBJ1-2; D is unclear. The germline V and J ends were trimmed by 0 bases and 1 base, with 18 bases remaining between them. Germline CDR1 reads MGHRA; CDR2 reads YSYEKL. The CDR3 spans 18 residues.

The gene calls are TRBV3-1 (or the pseudogene TRBV3-2) and TRBJ1-2; TRBD1 matches 8 bases. This CDR3 is built from 17 residues. From germline, CDR1 is LGHDT and CDR2 YNNKEL (reference sequence). The V segment lost 2 bases and the J segment 4 bases; nucleotides outside the gene matches: 12. DNA for the CDR3: TGTGCCAGCAGCCAACGCCGGACAGGGATTAGCGGCTATGGCTACACCTTC. Translating gives CASSQRRTGISGYGYTF.

This rearrangement joins TRBV28 to TRBJ1-1; maybe TRBD1 (6 bases). This CDR3 spans 15 amino acids. CDR1 is MDHEN, CDR2 SYDVKM, per germline. V dropped 10 bases and J dropped 8 bases, with 26 bases sitting between them. Written as DNA, the CDR3 is TGTGCCACAGCACGGTTACTCTCAAGGACAGCCGAAGCTTTCTTT. This codes for CATARLLSRTAEAFF.

This sequence joins TRBV5-1 and TRBJ1-5; D call uncertain. V was shortened by 0 bases and J by 5 bases, with 6 bases between the two germline ends. The germline gives CDR1 SGHRS, CDR2 YFSETQ. The CDR3 totals 13 residues. The CDR3 sequence is CASSLVPDQPQHF. The CDR3 nucleotides are TGCGCCAGCAGCTTGGTCCCTGATCAGCCCCAGCATTTT.

V and J are TRBV19 and TRBJ1-2, with D perhaps matching TRBD1 (5 bases). Trimming removed 4 bases from V and 6 bases from J, with 21 bases in between. Germline CDR1 reads LNHDA; CDR2 reads SQIVND (reference sequence). This CDR3 is built from 16 residues. CDR3 in amino acids: CASSTLRDGGMNGYTF. The CDR3 region has the DNA TGTGCCAGTAGTACTCTCCGGGACGGGGGAATGAATGGCTACACCTTC.

In its sample, this clone was seen once. The gene calls are TRBV2 and TRBJ2-5; D call uncertain. This CDR3 is built from 11 residues. The germline CDR1 and CDR2 sequences are SNHLY and FYNNEI. V was pared by 6 bases and J by 1 base, with 3 bases between. The chain's CDR3 is CASSFQETQYF. In DNA form, the CDR3 reads TGTGCCAGCAGCTTCCAAGAGACCCAGTACTTC.

Notes on this clone: A read error may account for a junction end that differs from germline. The V gene is TRBV25-1, the J gene TRBJ2-7; perhaps TRBD2 as D (5 bases). The CDR3 is made up of 13 amino acids. CDR1 is MGHDK, CDR2 SYGVNS, per germline. CDR3 DNA: TGTGCCAGCAGTGAGAGGAGCCGGGGAGTCCCACACTTC. Translated: CASSERSRGVPHF.

CDR3 DNA sequence: TGTGCCTGGAGTGTAGGACTCATGAACACTGAAGCTTTCTTT. As protein: CAWSVGLMNTEAFF. This sequence joins TRBV30 and TRBJ1-1; D remains unclear. The V and J ends lost 0 bases and 0 bases respectively, with 8 bases between them. The CDR3 is 14 residues long. Germline loops: CDR1 GTSNPN, CDR2 SVGIG (reference sequence). The full variable domain, rest sourced from reference TRBV30 and TRBJ1-1, is SQTIHQWPATLVQPVGSPLSLECTVEGTSNPNLYWYRQAAGRGLQLLFYSVGIGQISSEVPQNLSASRPQDRQFILSSKKLLLSDSGFYLCAWSVGLMNTEAFFGQGTRLTVV.

The rearrangement uses TRBV2 and TRBJ2-1; TRBD2 agrees at 8 bases. This CDR3 spans 13 amino acids. From germline, CDR1 is SNHLY and CDR2 FYNNEI. Trimming cost V 4 bases and J 12 bases; bases outside gene matches: 8. CDR3 bases: TGTGCCAGCAGTGCCGGGACTAGGGGTAGGCAGTTCTTC. Protein product: CASSAGTRGRQFF.

The genes are TRBV18 and TRBJ1-1; 11 bases align to TRBD1. CDR3 length: 17 residues. The J segment lost 3 bases and the V segment lost 3 bases, leaving 9 bases of the junction unmatched. CDR1 and CDR2 (germline): KGHSH, LQKENI. The CDR3: CASSPAPGQGGYTEAFF. The DNA of the CDR3 is TGTGCCAGCTCACCGGCACCGGGACAGGGGGGGTACACTGAAGCTTTCTTT.

The CDR3: CASSQQVNTEAFF. The CDR3 nucleotides read TGTGCCAGCAGTCAACAGGTAAACACTGAAGCTTTCTTT. This rearrangement joins TRBV6-4 to TRBJ1-1; D may be TRBD1 (5 bases). The CDR3 runs to 13 residues. Trimming took off 5 bases at V and 2 bases at J, with 9 bases between the two ends. Germline V gene lookup returns CDR1 MRHNA and CDR2 SNTAGT.

V is TRBV3-1 (or the pseudogene TRBV3-2) and J is TRBJ2-1; the match to TRBD2 covers 7 bases. The V gene end was trimmed by 2 bases and the J gene end by 4 bases; junction bases not matched to a gene: 14. The CDR3 is 18 residues long. Germline CDR1 reads LGHDT; CDR2 reads YNNKEL (reference sequence). The CDR3 loop reads CASSQQWAGRVTYNEQFF. For the CDR3, the DNA is TGTGCCAGCAGCCAACAGTGGGCAGGGAGGGTTACGTACAATGAGCAGTTCTTC.

The chain is built from TRBV28 and TRBJ2-5, with 11 bases identical to TRBD2. CDR1 and CDR2 from the germline V gene are MDHEN and SYDVKM. V lost 4 bases, J lost 5 bases, and 6 bases stayed unmatched. The length of the CDR3 is 15 residues. Here the CDR3 DNA reads TGTGCCAGCAGTTCTAGACTAGCGGGATTGGAGACCCAGTACTTC. This translates into CASSSRLAGLETQYF.

The chain recombines TRBV2 with TRBJ2-3, with TRBD2 identical over 10 bases. The CDR3 runs 16 residues. The germline V gene has CDR1 SNHLY and CDR2 FYNNEI. With 4 bases clipped from V and 5 bases from J, the junction kept 9 bases outside the gene matches. The CDR3 region is CASSATSGTALDTQYF. In nucleotides, the CDR3 is TGTGCCAGCAGTGCCACTAGCGGGACGGCCCTAGATACGCAGTATTTT. Filled out from reference TRBV2 and TRBJ2-3, the complete variable domain reads EPEVTQTPSHQVTQMGQEVILRCVPISNHLYFYWYRQILGQKVEFLVSFYNNEISEKSEIFDDQFSVERPDGSNFTLKIRSTKLEDSAMYFCASSATSGTALDTQYFGPGTRLTVL.

The chain couples TRBV18 to TRBJ2-3; maybe TRBD1 (6 bases). The germline V gene encodes CDR1 KGHSH and CDR2 LQKENI. V was clipped by 4 bases and J by 5 bases, with 7 bases between them. The CDR3 sequence is 12 residues long. DNA for the CDR3: TGTGCCAGCTCACTACAGGGAGATACGCAGTATTTT. Amino acid sequence: CASSLQGDTQYF.

This clone showed up just once. The chain joins TRBV6-5 to TRBJ1-1; D unclear. Trimming stripped 5 bases from V and 1 base from J, with 8 bases between. The V gene's germline CDR1 is MNHEY and CDR2 SVGAGI. CDR3 length: 13 amino acids. CDR3 sequence: CASSRSGNTEAFF. DNA of the CDR3: TGTGCCAGCAGTCGCAGTGGGAACACTGAAGCTTTCTTT.

The chain couples TRBV5-1 to TRBJ2-5; TRBD2 matches at 10 bases. CDR1 and CDR2 from the germline V gene are SGHRS and YFSETQ. The V segment lost 4 bases and the J segment 5 bases; nucleotides outside the gene matches: 8. The CDR3 loop spans 15 amino acids. The CDR3 protein is CASSPTSGPWETQYF. The CDR3 bases are TGCGCCAGCAGCCCGACTAGCGGGCCCTGGGAGACCCAGTACTTC.

This clone was picked up one time. As DNA, the CDR3 is TGTGCCAGCTCACCGCCCGGGGCTTTTAGGGGGGGAGAGCAGTACTTC. Protein: CASSPPGAFRGGEQYF. The chain recombines TRBV18 with TRBJ2-7; D perhaps matches TRBD2 (7 bases). Trimming removed 3 bases from V and 7 bases from J, with 22 bases in between. The CDR3 totals 16 residues. Germline-derived CDR1 and CDR2 are KGHSH and LQKENI.

The chain links TRBV9 to TRBJ2-5, with 7 bases fitting TRBD1. V lost 2 bases to trimming and J lost 2 bases; unmatched junction nucleotides: 9. The CDR3 extends over 16 amino acids. Germline V gene sequence: CDR1 SGDLS, CDR2 YYNGEE. The CDR3 DNA is TGTGCCAGCAGCGTTGCCGGGACAGCGAGACAAGAGACCCAGTACTTC. Amino acids: CASSVAGTARQETQYF.

The J gene is TRBJ2-2, the V gene TRBV30, with 7 bases aligning to TRBD2. Trimming at V came to 7 bases and at J to 6 bases, leaving 5 bases not matched to a gene. The CDR3 contains 12 residues. Germline V gene lookup returns CDR1 GTSNPN and CDR2 SVGIG (reference sequence). In DNA form, the CDR3 reads TGTGCCTCCCCGGGAGGCGCCGGGGAGCTGTTTTTT. This gives the protein CASPGGAGELFF.

This rearrangement joins TRBV7-9 to TRBJ2-7, with 10 bases matching TRBD2. This CDR3 is 18 amino acids long. Trimming took 5 bases from V and 4 from J; bases not matched to a gene: 17. Looked up from germline, CDR1 is SEHNR and CDR2 is FQNEAQ (reference sequence). The CDR3 is CASSRFHGLAGERYEQYF. As DNA, the CDR3 is TGTGCCAGCAGCCGTTTTCACGGCCTAGCGGGAGAACGGTACGAGCAGTACTTC.

The genes are TRBV7-2 and TRBJ2-3, with 7 bases fitting TRBD2. This CDR3 is 15 amino acids long. V lost 4 bases and J lost 4; bases outside the gene matches: 8. The germline gives CDR1 SGHTA, CDR2 FQGNSA. DNA for the CDR3: TGTGCCAGCAGCTCCATGGGGAGCGGGGCAGATACGCAGTATTTT. It codes for CASSSMGSGADTQYF.

The rearrangement joins TRBV7-8 to TRBJ1-5; 9 bases are a match to TRBD1. Germline assignment: CDR1 SGHVS and CDR2 FQNEAQ. Unmatched junction bases numbered 6, after V lost 5 bases and J lost 7 bases. This CDR3 region has 14 residues. The CDR3 bases are TGTGCCAGCAGCCTAGGGACAGGGAAACAGCCCCAGCATTTT. It specifies CASSLGTGKQPQHF.